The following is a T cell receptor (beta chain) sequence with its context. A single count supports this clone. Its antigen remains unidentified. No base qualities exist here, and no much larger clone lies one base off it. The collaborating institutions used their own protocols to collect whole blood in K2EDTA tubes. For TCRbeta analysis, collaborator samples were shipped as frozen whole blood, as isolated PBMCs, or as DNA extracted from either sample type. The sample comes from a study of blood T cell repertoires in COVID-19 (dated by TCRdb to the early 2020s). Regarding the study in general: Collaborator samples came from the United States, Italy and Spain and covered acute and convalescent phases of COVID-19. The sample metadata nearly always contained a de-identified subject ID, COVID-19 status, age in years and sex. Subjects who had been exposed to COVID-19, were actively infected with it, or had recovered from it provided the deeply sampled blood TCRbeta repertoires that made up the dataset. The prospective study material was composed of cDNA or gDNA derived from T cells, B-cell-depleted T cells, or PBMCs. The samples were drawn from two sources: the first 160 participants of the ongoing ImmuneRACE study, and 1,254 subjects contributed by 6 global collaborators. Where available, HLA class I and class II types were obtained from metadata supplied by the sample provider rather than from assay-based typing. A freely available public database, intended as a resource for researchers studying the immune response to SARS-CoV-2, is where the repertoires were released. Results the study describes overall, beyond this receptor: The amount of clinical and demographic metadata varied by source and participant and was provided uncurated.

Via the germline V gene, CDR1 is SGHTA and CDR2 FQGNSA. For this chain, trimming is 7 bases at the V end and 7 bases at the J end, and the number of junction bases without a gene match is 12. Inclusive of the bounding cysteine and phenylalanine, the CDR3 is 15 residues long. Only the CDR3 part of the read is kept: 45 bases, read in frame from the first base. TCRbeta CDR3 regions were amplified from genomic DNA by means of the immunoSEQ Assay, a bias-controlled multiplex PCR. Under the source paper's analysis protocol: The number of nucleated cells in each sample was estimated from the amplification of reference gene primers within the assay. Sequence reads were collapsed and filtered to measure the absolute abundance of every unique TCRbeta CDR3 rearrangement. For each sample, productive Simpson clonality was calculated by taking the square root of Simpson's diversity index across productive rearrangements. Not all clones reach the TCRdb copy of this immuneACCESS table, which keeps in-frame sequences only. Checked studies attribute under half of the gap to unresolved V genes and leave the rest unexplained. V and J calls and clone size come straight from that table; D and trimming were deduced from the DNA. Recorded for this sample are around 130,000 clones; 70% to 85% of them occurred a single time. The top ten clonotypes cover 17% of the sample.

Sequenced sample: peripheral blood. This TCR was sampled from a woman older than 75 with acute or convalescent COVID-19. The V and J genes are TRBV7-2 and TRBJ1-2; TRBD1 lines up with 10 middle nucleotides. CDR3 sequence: CASTYLLGTGVGYTF. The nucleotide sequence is TGTGCCAGCACCTACTTGTTGGGGACAGGGGTTGGCTACACCTTC.